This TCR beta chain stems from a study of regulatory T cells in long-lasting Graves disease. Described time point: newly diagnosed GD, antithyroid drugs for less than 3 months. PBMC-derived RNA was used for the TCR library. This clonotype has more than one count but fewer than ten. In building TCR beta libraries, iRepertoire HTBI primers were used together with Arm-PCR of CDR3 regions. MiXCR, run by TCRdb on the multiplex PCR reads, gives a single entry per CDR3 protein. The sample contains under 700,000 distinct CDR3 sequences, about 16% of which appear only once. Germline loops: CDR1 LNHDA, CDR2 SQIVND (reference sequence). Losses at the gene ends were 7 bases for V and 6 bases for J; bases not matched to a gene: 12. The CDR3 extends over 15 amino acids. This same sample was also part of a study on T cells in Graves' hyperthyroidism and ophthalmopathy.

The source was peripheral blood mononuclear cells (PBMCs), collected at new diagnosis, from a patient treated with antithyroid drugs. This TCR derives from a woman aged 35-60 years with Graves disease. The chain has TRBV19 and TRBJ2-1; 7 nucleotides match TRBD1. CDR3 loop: CASMRRQGESNEQFF. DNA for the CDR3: TGTGCCAGTATGCGGAGACAGGGTGAATCCAATGAGCAGTTCTTC.